This T cell receptor beta chain was sequenced for a study of blood T cell repertoires in COVID-19. Background on the study: Material from acute and convalescent COVID-19 was sourced from the United States, Italy and Spain. T cells, B-cell-depleted T cells, or PBMCs provided the cDNA or gDNA that served as material.

Using immunoSEQ multiplex PCR, the repertoire was profiled, and TCRdb retains in-frame clones only, with some absent. In the table there are tens of thousands of clones, over 75% of which are singletons. The CDR3 spans 13 residues. V shed 6 bases and J 7 bases; nucleotides not matched to a gene: 6. Germline V lookup: CDR1 WSHSY, CDR2 SAAADI. V gene TRBV10-2 combines with J gene TRBJ1-5, with 7 bases matching TRBD1. The clonotype was recovered from a man older than 75 with acute or convalescent COVID-19. The sequencing sample was made of peripheral blood. In nucleotides, the CDR3 is TGCGCCAGCAGCGACCAGGGGGTCCAGCCCCAGCATTTT. Amino acid sequence: CASSDQGVQPQHF.